Listed below are T cell receptor beta chains from one sample, sequenced in a study of cytomegalovirus exposure and HLA in healthy donors. Sequenced by immunoSEQ multiplex PCR; TCRdb stores in-frame clones only, minus some. The sample holds 100,000 to 150,000 clones; more than 75% are singletons and the top ten take under 15%. Sequenced sample: PBMCs. The receptors were gathered from a woman aged 60-75 years in good health and CMV-seropositive. Both conserved end residues are part of each CDR3. D genes are given only for firm matches. For some rows the clone size is stated as once, few or many, or as a class when expanded; others skip it.

V: TRBV19
J: TRBJ1-2
D: .
size: .
CDR3: CASSIRAGDGGYTF
DNA: TGTGCCAGTAGTATCCGGGCAGGGGATGGCGGCTACACCTTC

V: TRBV30
J: TRBJ1-4
D: .
size: few
CDR3: CAWRVVSGKLFF
DNA: TGTGCCTGGAGAGTCGTGAGCGGAAAACTGTTTTTT

V: TRBV13
J: TRBJ1-5
D: .
size: .
CDR3: CASSLGLGQPQHF
DNA: TGTGCCAGCAGCTTAGGCCTCGGGCAGCCCCAGCATTTT

V: TRBV4-1
J: TRBJ2-3
D: .
size: .
CDR3: CASSQELTQADTQYF
DNA: TGCGCCAGCAGCCAAGAGCTTACCCAGGCAGATACGCAGTATTTT

V: TRBV4-3
J: TRBJ2-7
D: .
size: few
CDR3: CASSQDSYYEQYF
DNA: TGCGCCAGCAGTCAGGACAGTTACTACGAGCAGTACTTC

V: TRBV7-9
J: TRBJ2-2
D: TRBD2
size: .
CDR3: CASSRGTSGEPSTGELFF
DNA: TGTGCCAGCAGCCGTGGGACTAGCGGGGAGCCGAGCACCGGGGAGCTGTTTTTT

V: TRBV5-6
J: TRBJ2-1
D: TRBD1
size: .
CDR3: CASSSKGQGIFNEQFF
DNA: TGTGCCAGCAGCTCGAAAGGACAGGGAATTTTCAATGAGCAGTTCTTC

V: TRBV28
J: TRBJ2-4
D: .
size: .
CDR3: CASSDRIAKNIQYF
DNA: TGTGCCAGCAGTGACAGAATAGCCAAAAACATTCAGTACTTC

V: TRBV30
J: TRBJ2-7
D: .
size: .
CDR3: CAWSMARSYEQYF
DNA: TGTGCCTGGAGTATGGCTAGATCCTACGAGCAGTACTTC

V: TRBV5-6
J: TRBJ2-1
D: TRBD2
size: .
CDR3: CASSFGTSVINEQFF
DNA: TGTGCCAGCAGCTTCGGGACTAGCGTAATCAATGAGCAGTTCTTC